This T cell receptor beta chain is drawn from a study of blood T cell repertoires in COVID-19. Background on the study: The analysed material was cDNA or gDNA that came from T cells, B-cell-depleted T cells, or PBMCs.

V lost 1 base and J 3 bases, leaving 14 bases between the germline ends. Looked up from germline, CDR1 is SGHNT and CDR2 is YYREEE (reference sequence). The CDR3 is made up of 15 amino acids. TCRdb keeps only in-frame clones here, not all; method: immunoSEQ multiplex PCR. The sample contains about 210,000 clones, about nine tenths of which appear only once. The chain has TRBV5-4 and TRBJ2-7; D unresolved. Sequencing was performed on PBMCs or T cells enriched from blood (not recorded which). This TCR was sampled from a man between 18 and 35 years old with acute COVID-19. CDR3 coding DNA: TGTGCCAGCAGCTTGTTTTCCCAAACAAACTACGAGCAGTACTTC. This encodes CASSLFSQTNYEQYF.